Sequencing of this TCR beta chain was carried out in a study of post-analysis software for immune sequencing data. Overall study context: Relapsing-remitting, secondary progressive and progressive-relapsing forms made up the multiple sclerosis disease courses. General study findings and limits: Relative to controls, patients had about five TRBV segments at higher frequency, with TRBV5-6, TRBV5-1 and TRBV20-1 among these. Normalized Chao1 diversity in multiple sclerosis patients fell significantly below that of controls. Samples prepared in the same batch strongly co-clustered by F measure.

Comment on this clonotype: What it binds is unknown.

Built from TCR beta cDNA, the libraries had unique molecular identifiers in them. Around 460,000 cDNA molecules came from about 1 to 10 million T cells. From the PCR reads, TCRdb called clonotypes with MiXCR, one entry per CDR3 protein. The sample has approximately 730,000 distinct CDR3 sequences, around 27% seen once. CDR1 DFQATT and CDR2 SNEGSKA come from the germline V gene (reference sequence). V dropped 3 bases and J dropped 7 bases, with 16 bases sitting between them. CDR3 length: 14 residues. Source material: blood. This chain uses TRBV20-1 with TRBJ2-1; D remains ambiguous. This receptor was identified in a girl aged 10 to 17 with multiple sclerosis. The CDR3 sequence: CSASSYPGLNEQFF. The CDR3 DNA is TGCAGTGCTAGTAGTTACCCCGGCCTGAATGAGCAGTTCTTC.